This is a list of T cell receptor beta chains from one sample in a study of cytomegalovirus exposure and HLA in healthy donors. Assay used: immunoSEQ multiplex PCR; TCRdb lists only in-frame clones, some missing. This table lists approximately 47,000 clones. Sequenced material: PBMCs. These receptors all stem from a male donor in good health and CMV-seronegative. Both conserved end residues are trimmed from each CDR3. The D gene is left open where the match is weak.

J gene,V gene,D gene,CDR3 protein
TRBJ2-1,TRBV19,TRBD1,ASTYGQGRNEQF
TRBJ1-1,TRBV30,NA,AWSNDGRTEAF
TRBJ2-5,TRBV29-1,NA,SVEGLGAGRGKTQY
TRBJ1-5,TRBV6-1,TRBD1,ASSETAGGPKNQPQH
TRBJ1-3,TRBV6-1,NA,ASTIRRNTIY
TRBJ1-1,TRBV5-4,NA,ASSSLRGNTEAF
TRBJ1-2,TRBV5-1,TRBD1,ASSLVPGTGGRNYGYT
TRBJ2-2,TRBV11-3,TRBD2,ASSPAGGRNTGELF
TRBJ1-5,TRBV19,TRBD1,ASRGTGGWQPQH
TRBJ2-7,TRBV10-2,TRBD1,ASRGQGSAYEQY
TRBJ1-6,TRBV7-3,NA,ASSLMGGPHSPLH
TRBJ1-1,TRBV4-1,TRBD1,ASYRDRGNTEAF
TRBJ1-6,TRBV6-1,NA,ASSEMSSGSPLH
TRBJ1-1,TRBV5-4,NA,ASSLGGRRNTEAF
TRBJ1-5,TRBV30,TRBD1,AWNPRGTGDNQPQH
TRBJ2-1,TRBV27,NA,ASSLGAENYNEQF
TRBJ2-3,TRBV29-1,TRBD2,SVSSGGVFFTDTQY
TRBJ1-5,TRBV7-9,NA,ASSLSVSNQPQH
TRBJ2-5,TRBV9,NA,ASSLGGPAETQY
TRBJ1-4,TRBV19,NA,ASTEGREKLF
TRBJ2-6,TRBV29-1,NA,SVGVNSGANVLT
TRBJ2-2,TRBV9,TRBD2,ASSAQPGQSSGLAGGRRTGELF
TRBJ1-2,TRBV2,NA,ASTPGGGSGYT
TRBJ1-2,TRBV19,TRBD1,ASSPGQGLSGYT
TRBJ1-2,TRBV6-5,NA,ASSYTRGHGYT
TRBJ2-7,TRBV11-2,NA,ASSSIAGQSYEQY
TRBJ1-2,TRBV7-9,NA,ASEGRADYGYT
TRBJ2-7,TRBV7-8,TRBD1,ASSHMAGTGHSDEQY
TRBJ1-2,TRBV4-1,NA,ASSQQGSTNYGYT
TRBJ1-3,TRBV29-1,NA,SVLTLDGNTIY
TRBJ2-7,TRBV6-6,NA,ASSYSSTGFEQY
TRBJ1-5,TRBV9,NA,ASSVAAGGQPQH
TRBJ1-2,TRBV19,TRBD1,ASSIPGTGTFGYT
TRBJ2-4,TRBV7-2,TRBD2,ASSLGGGGKNIQY
TRBJ1-4,TRBV30,TRBD1,AWCPGTDEKLF
TRBJ1-5,TRBV30,NA,AWSVVGHSNQPQH
TRBJ2-2,TRBV1,NA,TSSQDRRQNTGELF
TRBJ2-2,TRBV25-1,TRBD1,ASSGQGAGELF
TRBJ1-1,TRBV2,NA,ASSNRERNTEAF
TRBJ1-1,TRBV19,TRBD1,ASSFLDRGAF
TRBJ2-7,TRBV29-1,NA,SVEEDSTELYEQY
TRBJ1-6,TRBV30,TRBD1,AWLPTGPSYNSPLH
TRBJ1-1,TRBV2,NA,ASRVTPARMNTEAF
TRBJ2-5,TRBV5-4,NA,ASSLGGDGTQY
TRBJ2-5,TRBV9,NA,ASSEWGNGETQY
TRBJ1-6,TRBV14,NA,ASSRAQGFPLH
TRBJ2-7,TRBV18,NA,ASSPTDSSYEQY
TRBJ2-7,TRBV2,TRBD2,ASSDWTSSYEQY
TRBJ1-2,TRBV13,TRBD1,ASSIGTGGTYGYT
TRBJ2-6,TRBV29-1,NA,SVAQVTNVLT
TRBJ2-7,TRBV29-1,TRBD1,SVEAQTGQSYEQY
TRBJ1-4,TRBV19,NA,ASSSRRQPTNEKLF
TRBJ2-1,TRBV20-1,NA,SAGEQF